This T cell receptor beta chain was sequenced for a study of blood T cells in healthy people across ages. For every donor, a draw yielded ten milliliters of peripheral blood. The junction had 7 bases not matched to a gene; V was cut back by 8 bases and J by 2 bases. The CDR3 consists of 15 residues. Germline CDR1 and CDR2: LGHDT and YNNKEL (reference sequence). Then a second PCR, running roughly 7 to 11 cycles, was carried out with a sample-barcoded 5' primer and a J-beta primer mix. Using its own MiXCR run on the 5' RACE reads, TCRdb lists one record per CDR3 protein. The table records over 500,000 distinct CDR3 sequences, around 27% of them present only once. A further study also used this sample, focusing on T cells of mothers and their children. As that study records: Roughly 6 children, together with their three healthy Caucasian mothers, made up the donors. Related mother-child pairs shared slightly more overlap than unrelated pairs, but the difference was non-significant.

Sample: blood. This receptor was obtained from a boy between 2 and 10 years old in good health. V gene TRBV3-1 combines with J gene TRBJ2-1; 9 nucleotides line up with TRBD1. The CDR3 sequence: CASASTGGTYNEQFF. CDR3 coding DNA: TGTGCCAGCGCGTCGACAGGGGGAACCTACAATGAGCAGTTCTTC.